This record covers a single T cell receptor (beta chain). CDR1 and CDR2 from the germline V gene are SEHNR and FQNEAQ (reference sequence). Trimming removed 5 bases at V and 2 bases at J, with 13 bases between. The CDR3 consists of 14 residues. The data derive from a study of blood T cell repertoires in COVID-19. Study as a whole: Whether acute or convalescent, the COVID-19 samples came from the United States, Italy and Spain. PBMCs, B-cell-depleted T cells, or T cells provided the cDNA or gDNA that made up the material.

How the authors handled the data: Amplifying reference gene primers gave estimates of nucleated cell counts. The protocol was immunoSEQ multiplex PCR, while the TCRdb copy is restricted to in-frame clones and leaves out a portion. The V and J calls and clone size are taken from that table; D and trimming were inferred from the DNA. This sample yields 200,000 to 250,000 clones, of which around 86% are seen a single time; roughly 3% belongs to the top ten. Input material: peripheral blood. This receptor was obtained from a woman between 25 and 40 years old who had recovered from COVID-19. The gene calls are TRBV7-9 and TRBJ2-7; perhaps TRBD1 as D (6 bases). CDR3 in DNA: TGTGCCAGCAGCGACCGGGACAACCCCTACGAGCAGTACTTC. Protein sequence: CASSDRDNPYEQYF.